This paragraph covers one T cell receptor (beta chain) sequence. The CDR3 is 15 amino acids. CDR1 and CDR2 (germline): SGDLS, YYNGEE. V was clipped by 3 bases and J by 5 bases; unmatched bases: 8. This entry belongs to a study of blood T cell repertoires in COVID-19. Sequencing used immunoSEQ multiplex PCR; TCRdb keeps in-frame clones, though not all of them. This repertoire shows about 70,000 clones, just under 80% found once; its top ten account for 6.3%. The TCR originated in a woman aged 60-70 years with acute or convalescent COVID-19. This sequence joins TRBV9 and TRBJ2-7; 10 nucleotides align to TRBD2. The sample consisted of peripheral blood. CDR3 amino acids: CASSDQLAGPHEQYF. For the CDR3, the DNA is TGTGCCAGCAGCGACCAACTAGCGGGGCCCCACGAGCAGTACTTC.